This section outlines one T cell receptor (beta chain) sequence together with its context. Its antigen is undetermined. This record comes from a study of cytomegalovirus exposure and HLA in healthy donors. V shed 3 bases, J shed 2 bases, and the junction held 11 bases outside the gene matches. CDR1 and CDR2 (germline): SGDLS, YYNGEE. This CDR3 is built from 17 residues. Measured with immunoSEQ multiplex PCR; TCRdb has only the in-frame clones, and not every one. Of over 150,000 clones in the sample, around 84% were seen once. Study-wide points: In vitro assays verified that three CMV-associated chains recognized CMV antigens specifically.

The sequence derives from a human donor in good health. This chain links TRBV9 with TRBJ2-5; 9 bases are shared with TRBD1. Sequenced material: PBMCs. CDR3 sequence (DNA): TGTGCCAGCAGCGCCGGAGATTGGACAGGGGTGCAAGAGACCCAGTACTTC. It is translated as CASSAGDWTGVQETQYF.